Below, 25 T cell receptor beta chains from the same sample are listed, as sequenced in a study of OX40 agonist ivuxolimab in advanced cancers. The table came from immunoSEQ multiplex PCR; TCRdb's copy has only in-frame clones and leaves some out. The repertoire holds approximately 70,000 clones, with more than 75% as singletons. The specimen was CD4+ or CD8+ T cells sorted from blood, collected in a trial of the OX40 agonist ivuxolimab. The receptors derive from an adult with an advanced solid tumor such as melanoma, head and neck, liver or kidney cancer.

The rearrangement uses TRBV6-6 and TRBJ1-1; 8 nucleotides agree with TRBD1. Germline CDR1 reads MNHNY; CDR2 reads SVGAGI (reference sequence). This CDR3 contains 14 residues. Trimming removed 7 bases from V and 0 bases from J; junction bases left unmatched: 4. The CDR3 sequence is CASTPGGLNTEAFF. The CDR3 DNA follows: TGTGCCAGCACTCCAGGGGGCCTGAACACTGAAGCTTTCTTT.

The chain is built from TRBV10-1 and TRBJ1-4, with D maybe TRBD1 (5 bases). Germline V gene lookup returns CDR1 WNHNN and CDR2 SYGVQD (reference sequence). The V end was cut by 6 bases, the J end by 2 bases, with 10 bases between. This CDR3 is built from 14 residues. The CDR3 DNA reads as TGCGCCAGCAGCGCGGGGGAGACTAATGAAAAACTGTTTTTT. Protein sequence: CASSAGETNEKLFF.

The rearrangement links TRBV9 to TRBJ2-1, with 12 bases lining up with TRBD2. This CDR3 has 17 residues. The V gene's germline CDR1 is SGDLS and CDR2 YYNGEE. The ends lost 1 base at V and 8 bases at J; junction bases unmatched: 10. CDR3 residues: CASSVTNLAGGRHEQFF. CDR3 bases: TGTGCCAGCAGCGTAACTAACCTAGCGGGAGGGCGCCATGAGCAGTTCTTC.

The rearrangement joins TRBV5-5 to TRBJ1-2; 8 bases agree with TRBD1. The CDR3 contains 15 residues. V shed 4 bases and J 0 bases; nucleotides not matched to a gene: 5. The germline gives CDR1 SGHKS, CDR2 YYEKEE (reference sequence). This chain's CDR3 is CASSITGGSNYGYTF. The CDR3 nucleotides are TGTGCCAGCAGCATAACAGGGGGTTCTAACTATGGCTACACCTTC.

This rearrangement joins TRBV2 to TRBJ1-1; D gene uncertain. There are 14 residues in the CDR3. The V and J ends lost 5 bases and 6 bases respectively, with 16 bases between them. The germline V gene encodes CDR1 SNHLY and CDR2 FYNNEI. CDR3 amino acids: CASSHDSAVSEAFF. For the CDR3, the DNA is TGTGCCAGCAGTCACGATTCAGCCGTCTCTGAAGCTTTCTTT.

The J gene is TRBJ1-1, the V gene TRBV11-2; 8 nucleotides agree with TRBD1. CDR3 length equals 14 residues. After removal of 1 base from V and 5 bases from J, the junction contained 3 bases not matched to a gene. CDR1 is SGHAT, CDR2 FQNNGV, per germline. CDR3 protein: CASSLVGQGTEAFF. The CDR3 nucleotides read TGTGCCAGCAGCTTAGTAGGACAGGGTACTGAAGCTTTCTTT.

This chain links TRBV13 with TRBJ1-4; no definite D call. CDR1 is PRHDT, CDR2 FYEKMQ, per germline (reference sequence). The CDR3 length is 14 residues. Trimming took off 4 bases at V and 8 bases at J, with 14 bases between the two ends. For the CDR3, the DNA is TGTGCCAGCAGCTCAATCAACCAAGGGGAAAAACTGTTTTTT. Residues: CASSSINQGEKLFF.

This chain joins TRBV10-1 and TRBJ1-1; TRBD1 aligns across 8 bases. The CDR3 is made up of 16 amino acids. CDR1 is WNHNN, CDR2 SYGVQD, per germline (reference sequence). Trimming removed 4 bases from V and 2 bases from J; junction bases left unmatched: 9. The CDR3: CASSGDRSYHNTEAFF. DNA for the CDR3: TGCGCCAGCAGTGGGGACAGGAGTTACCATAACACTGAAGCTTTCTTT.

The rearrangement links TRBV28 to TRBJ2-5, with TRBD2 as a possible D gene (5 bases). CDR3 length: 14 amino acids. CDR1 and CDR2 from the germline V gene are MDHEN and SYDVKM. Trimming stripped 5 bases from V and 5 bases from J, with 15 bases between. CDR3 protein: CASSLGGLTETQYF. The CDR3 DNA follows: TGTGCCAGCAGTCTAGGAGGCTTGACGGAGACCCAGTACTTC.

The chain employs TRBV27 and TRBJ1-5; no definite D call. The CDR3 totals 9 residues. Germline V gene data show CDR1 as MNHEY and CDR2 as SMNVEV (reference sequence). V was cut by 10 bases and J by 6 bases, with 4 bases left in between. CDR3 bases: TGTGCCACCCCTCAGCCCCAGCATTTT. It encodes CATPQPQHF.

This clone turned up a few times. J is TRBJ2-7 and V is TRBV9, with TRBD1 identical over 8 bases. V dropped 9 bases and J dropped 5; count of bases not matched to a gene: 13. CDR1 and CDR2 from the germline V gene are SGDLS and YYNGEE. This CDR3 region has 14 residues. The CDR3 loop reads CATRQGQAFHEQYF. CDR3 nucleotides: TGTGCCACCAGACAGGGACAGGCTTTCCACGAGCAGTACTTC.

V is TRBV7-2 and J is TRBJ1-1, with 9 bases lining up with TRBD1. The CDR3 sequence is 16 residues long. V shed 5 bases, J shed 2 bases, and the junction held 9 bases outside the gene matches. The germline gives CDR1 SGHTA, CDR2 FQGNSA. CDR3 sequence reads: CASSPGQGWSNTEAFF. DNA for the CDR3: TGTGCCAGCAGCCCGGGACAGGGATGGAGTAACACTGAAGCTTTCTTT.

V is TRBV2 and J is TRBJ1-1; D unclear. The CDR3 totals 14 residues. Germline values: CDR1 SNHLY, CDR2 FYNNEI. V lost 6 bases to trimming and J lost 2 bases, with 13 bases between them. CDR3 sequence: CASRWERSNTEAFF. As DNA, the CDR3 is TGTGCCAGCAGGTGGGAGAGGAGTAACACTGAAGCTTTCTTT. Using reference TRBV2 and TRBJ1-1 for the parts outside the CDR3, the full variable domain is EPEVTQTPSHQVTQMGQEVILRCVPISNHLYFYWYRQILGQKVEFLVSFYNNEISEKSEIFDDQFSVERPDGSNFTLKIRSTKLEDSAMYFCASRWERSNTEAFFGQGTRLTVV.

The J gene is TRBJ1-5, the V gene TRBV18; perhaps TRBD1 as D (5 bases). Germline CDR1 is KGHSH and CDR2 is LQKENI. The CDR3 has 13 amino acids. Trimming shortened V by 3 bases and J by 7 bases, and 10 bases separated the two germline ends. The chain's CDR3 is CASSPQGYQPQHF. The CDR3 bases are TGTGCCAGCTCACCTCAGGGCTACCAGCCCCAGCATTTT.

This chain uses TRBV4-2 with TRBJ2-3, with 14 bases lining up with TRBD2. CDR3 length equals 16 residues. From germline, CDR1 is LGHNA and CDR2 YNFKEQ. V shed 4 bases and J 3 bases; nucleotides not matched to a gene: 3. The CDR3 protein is CASSPTSGGATDTQYF. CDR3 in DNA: TGTGCCAGCAGCCCGACTAGCGGGGGGGCAACAGATACGCAGTATTTT.

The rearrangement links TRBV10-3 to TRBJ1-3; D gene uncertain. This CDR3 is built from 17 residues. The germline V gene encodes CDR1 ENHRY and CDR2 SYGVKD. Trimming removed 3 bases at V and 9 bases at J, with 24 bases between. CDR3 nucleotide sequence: TGTGCCATCAGTGATTCGGGGAGGCAGGCCGGGTCAAGCACCATATATTTT. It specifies CAISDSGRQAGSSTIYF.

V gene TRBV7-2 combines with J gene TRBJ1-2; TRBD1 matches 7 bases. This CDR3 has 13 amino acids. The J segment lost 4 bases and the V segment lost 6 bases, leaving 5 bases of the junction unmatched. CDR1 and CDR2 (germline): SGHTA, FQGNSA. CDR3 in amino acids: CASSLGQSYGYTF. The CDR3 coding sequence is TGTGCCAGCAGTTTGGGACAGAGCTATGGCTACACCTTC.

The CDR3 loop is CATSRAGTARGGELFF. CDR3 bases: TGTGCCACCAGCAGAGCTGGGACCGCAAGGGGCGGGGAGCTGTTTTTT. The chain employs TRBV15 and TRBJ2-2; D possibly matches TRBD1 or TRBD2 (5 bases each). The V end lost 1 base, the J end lost 7 bases, and 16 bases lay between the germline ends. The length of the CDR3 is 16 residues. Per germline, CDR1 LNHNV and CDR2 YYDKDF (reference sequence).

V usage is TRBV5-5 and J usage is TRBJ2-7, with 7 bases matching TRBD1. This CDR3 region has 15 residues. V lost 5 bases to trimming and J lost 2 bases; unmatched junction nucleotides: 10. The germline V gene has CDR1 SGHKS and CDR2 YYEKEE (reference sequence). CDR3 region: CASRPRPGQTYEQYV. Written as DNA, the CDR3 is TGTGCCAGCAGACCGCGCCCGGGACAGACCTACGAGCAGTACGTC.

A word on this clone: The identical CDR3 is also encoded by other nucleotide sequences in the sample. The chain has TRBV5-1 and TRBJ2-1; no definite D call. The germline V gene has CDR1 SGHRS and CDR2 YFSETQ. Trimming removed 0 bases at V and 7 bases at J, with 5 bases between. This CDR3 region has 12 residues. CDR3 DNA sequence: TGCGCCAGCAGCTTGGCCTCAAATGAGCAGTTCTTC. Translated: CASSLASNEQFF.

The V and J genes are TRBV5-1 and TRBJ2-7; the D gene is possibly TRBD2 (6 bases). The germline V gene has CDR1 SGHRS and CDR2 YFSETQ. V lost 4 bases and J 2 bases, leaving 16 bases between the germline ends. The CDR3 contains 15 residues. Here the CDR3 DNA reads TGCGCCAGCAGCCTTTCGGAGGGGTTCCCCTACGAGCAGTACTTC. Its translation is CASSLSEGFPYEQYF.

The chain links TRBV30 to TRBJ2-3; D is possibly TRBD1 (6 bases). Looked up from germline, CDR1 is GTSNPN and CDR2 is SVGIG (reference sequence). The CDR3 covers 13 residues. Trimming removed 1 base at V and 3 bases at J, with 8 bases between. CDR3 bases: TGTGCCTGGAGTGCAGGGGTAACAGATACGCAGTATTTT. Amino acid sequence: CAWSAGVTDTQYF.

CDR3 residues: CASVGQGALRGGGYTF. CDR3 DNA sequence: TGTGCCAGCGTAGGACAGGGGGCTTTACGCGGCGGTGGCTACACCTTC. The chain carries TRBV27 and TRBJ1-2, with 11 bases fitting TRBD1. J gave up 7 bases and V 8 bases, and 15 bases lay outside the gene matches. From germline, CDR1 is MNHEY and CDR2 SMNVEV (reference sequence). The CDR3 runs 16 residues.

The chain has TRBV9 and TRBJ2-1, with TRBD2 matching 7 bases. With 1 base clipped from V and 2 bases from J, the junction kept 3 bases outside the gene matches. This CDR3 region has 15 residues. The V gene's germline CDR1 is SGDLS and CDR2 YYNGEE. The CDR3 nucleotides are TGTGCCAGCAGCGTAAGGCTAGCGGCCTACAATGAGCAGTTCTTC. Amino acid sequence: CASSVRLAAYNEQFF.

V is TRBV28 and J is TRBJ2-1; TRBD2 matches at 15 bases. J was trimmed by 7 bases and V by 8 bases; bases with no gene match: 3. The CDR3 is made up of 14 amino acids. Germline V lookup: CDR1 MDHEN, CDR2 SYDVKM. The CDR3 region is CASRTSGRVNEQFF. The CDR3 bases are TGTGCCAGCCGGACTAGCGGGAGGGTTAATGAGCAGTTCTTC.